Included here is one T cell receptor (beta chain) sequence, with context. The sample belongs to a study of blood T cells in healthy people across ages. For the second PCR, which ran for 7 to 11 cycles, a sample-barcoded 5' primer and a J-beta primer mix were used. Template switching added a 12-random-nucleotide identifier to every cDNA molecule. TCRdb re-analysed the 5' RACE reads in MiXCR, keeping a single row per CDR3 protein. This table holds approximately 790,000 distinct CDR3 sequences, approximately 59% found once. This CDR3 has 15 residues. V lost 5 bases to trimming and J lost 0 bases, with 16 bases between them. Germline lookup yields CDR1 DFQATT and CDR2 SNEGSKA (reference sequence).

This clonotype was sampled from a man aged 25-40 years in good health. V gene TRBV20-1 combines with J gene TRBJ2-5; D tentatively reads TRBD1 or TRBD2 (6 bases each). Sequencing was performed on blood. CDR3 nucleotide sequence: TGCAGTGCTTATGAGGACGGGGGCGACCAAGAGACCCAGTACTTC. It is translated as CSAYEDGGDQETQYF.